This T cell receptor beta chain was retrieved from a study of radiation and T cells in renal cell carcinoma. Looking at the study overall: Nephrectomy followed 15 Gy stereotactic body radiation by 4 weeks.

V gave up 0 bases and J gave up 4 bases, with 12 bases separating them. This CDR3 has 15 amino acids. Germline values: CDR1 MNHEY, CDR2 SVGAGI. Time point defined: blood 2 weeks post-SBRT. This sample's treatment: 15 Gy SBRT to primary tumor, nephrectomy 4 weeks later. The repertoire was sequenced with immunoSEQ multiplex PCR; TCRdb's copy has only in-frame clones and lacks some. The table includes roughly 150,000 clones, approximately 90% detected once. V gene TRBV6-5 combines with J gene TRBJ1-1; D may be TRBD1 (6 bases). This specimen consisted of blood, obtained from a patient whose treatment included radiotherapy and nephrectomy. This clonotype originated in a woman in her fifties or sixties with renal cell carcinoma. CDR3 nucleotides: TGTGCCAGCAGTTACTCTTGGCAGGGGAGCACTGAAGCTTTCTTT. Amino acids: CASSYSWQGSTEAFF.